These T cell receptor beta chains were read from a single sample in a study of immune cell composition in non-small cell lung cancer. TCRdb's table, derived via immunoSEQ multiplex PCR, lists solely in-frame clones and lacks some. The sample includes 650 to 950 clones, about 78% of them seen just once. Sequencing was performed on non-adjacent lung tissue. Every receptor here comes from a human donor with non-small cell lung cancer. CDR3s include the opening cysteine and the closing phenylalanine or tryptophan. D genes are given only for firm matches. Size is omitted from some rows. Given values are once, few, many or a class for expanded clones.

J	V	size	D	CDR3	DNA
TRBJ2-7	TRBV5-5	-	-	CASSQEFRGRQYF	TGCGCCAGCAGCCAAGAATTCCGAGGAAGGCAGTACTTC
TRBJ2-3	TRBV11-3	-	TRBD2	CASSLGGPSTDTQYF	TGTGCCAGCAGTCTGGGAGGGCCAAGCACAGATACGCAGTATTTT
TRBJ1-1	TRBV29-1	hyperexpanded	-	CSVRVNTEAFF	TGCAGCGTTCGGGTGAACACTGAAGCTTTCTTT
TRBJ2-1	TRBV29-1	-	TRBD2	CSVGATSGGDYNEQFF	TGCAGCGTTGGGGCCACTAGCGGGGGAGACTACAATGAGCAGTTCTTC
TRBJ2-5	TRBV14	-	TRBD2	CASSQAKLAGETQYF	TGTGCCAGCAGCCAAGCGAAACTAGCGGGAGAGACCCAGTACTTC
TRBJ1-4	TRBV7-6	-	-	CASSSGQFGVREKLFF	TGTGCCAGCAGCTCCGGACAGTTTGGGGTACGGGAAAAACTGTTTTTT
TRBJ2-2	TRBV19	-	TRBD1	CASSSGQGATGELFF	TGTGCCAGTAGTTCGGGACAGGGGGCGACCGGGGAGCTGTTTTTT
TRBJ2-3	TRBV19	few	-	CASSIDEGVGDTQYF	TGTGCCAGTAGTATAGACGAGGGTGTTGGAGATACGCAGTATTTT
TRBJ1-3	TRBV10-3	-	TRBD1	CAIRQGAGGNTIYF	TGTGCCATCAGACAGGGGGCAGGAGGAAACACCATATATTTT
TRBJ2-7	TRBV4-3	-	-	CASSQAGHDEQYF	TGCGCCAGCAGCCAAGCCGGACACGACGAGCAGTACTTC
TRBJ2-4	TRBV4-1	-	TRBD1	CASSQGQGAVDIQYF	TGCGCCAGCAGCCAAGGGCAGGGGGCTGTAGACATTCAGTACTTC
TRBJ2-2	TRBV27	-	-	CASSSQGGVGTGELFF	TGTGCCAGCAGTTCACAGGGAGGGGTGGGCACCGGGGAGCTGTTTTTT
TRBJ2-5	TRBV27	few	TRBD1	CASTRTGGETQYF	TGTGCCAGCACCCGGACAGGGGGAGAGACCCAGTACTTC
TRBJ2-7	TRBV28	few	-	CASTSLQGVYEQYF	TGTGCCAGCACCTCGCTCCAGGGCGTCTACGAGCAGTACTTC
TRBJ2-1	TRBV7-2	few	-	CASSRGQSSSYNEQFF	TGTGCCAGCAGCCGCGGACAGAGTAGCTCCTACAATGAGCAGTTCTTC
TRBJ2-2	TRBV27	-	-	CASSPLTGNTGELFF	TGTGCCAGCAGTCCTTTGACAGGGAACACCGGGGAGCTGTTTTTT
TRBJ2-6	TRBV5-6	-	-	CASSPKQGSGANVLTF	TGTGCCAGCAGCCCGAAACAGGGTTCTGGGGCCAACGTCCTGACTTTC
TRBJ2-5	TRBV9	-	-	CASSVAGIQGEAQYF	TGTGCCAGCAGCGTAGCGGGGATACAGGGTGAGGCCCAGTACTTC
TRBJ1-2	TRBV14	-	TRBD1	CASSQMDRPNYGYTF	TGTGCCAGCAGCCAAATGGACAGGCCTAACTATGGCTACACCTTC
TRBJ1-1	TRBV16	once	-	CASSQSEGGTEAFF	TGTGCCAGCAGCCAATCAGAAGGCGGCACTGAAGCTTTCTTT
TRBJ2-5	TRBV7-2	-	TRBD2	CASSLGTMTSGETQYF	TGTGCCAGCAGCTTAGGGACCATGACTAGCGGGGAGACCCAGTACTTC